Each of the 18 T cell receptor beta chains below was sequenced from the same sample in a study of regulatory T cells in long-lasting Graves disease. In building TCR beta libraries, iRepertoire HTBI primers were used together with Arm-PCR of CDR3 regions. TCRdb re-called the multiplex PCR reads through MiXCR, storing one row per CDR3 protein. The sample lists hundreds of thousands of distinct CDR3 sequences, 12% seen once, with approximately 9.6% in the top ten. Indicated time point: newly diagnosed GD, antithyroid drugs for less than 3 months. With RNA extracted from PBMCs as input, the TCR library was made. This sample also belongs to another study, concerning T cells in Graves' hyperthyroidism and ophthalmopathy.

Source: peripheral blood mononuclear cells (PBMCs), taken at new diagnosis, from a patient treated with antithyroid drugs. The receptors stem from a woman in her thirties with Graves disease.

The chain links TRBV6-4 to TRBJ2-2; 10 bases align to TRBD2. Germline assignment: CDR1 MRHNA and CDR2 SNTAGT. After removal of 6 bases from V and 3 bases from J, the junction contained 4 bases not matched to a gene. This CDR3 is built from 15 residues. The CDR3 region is CASSRTSGYTGELFF. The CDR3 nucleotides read TGTGCCAGCAGCCGGACTAGCGGATACACCGGGGAGCTGTTTTTT.

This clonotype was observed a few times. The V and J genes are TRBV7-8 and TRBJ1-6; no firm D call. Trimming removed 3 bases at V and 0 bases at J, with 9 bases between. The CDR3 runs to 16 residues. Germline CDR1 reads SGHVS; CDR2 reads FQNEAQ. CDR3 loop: CASSFRESSYNSPLHF. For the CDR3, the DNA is TGTGCCAGCAGCTTTCGGGAAAGCTCCTATAATTCACCCCTCCACTTT. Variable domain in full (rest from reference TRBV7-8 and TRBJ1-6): GAGVSQSPRYKVAKRGQDVALRCDPISGHVSLFWYQQALGQGPEFLTYFQNEAQLDKSGLPSDRFFAERPEGSVSTLKIQRTQQEDSAVYLCASSFRESSYNSPLHFGNGTRLTVT.

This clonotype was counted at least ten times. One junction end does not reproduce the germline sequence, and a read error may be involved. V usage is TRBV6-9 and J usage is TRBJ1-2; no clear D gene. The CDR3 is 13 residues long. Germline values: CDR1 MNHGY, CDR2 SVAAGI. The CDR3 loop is CASSYFRHYGNTF. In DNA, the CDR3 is TGTGCCAGCAGTTACTTTCGGCACTATGGCAACACCTTC.

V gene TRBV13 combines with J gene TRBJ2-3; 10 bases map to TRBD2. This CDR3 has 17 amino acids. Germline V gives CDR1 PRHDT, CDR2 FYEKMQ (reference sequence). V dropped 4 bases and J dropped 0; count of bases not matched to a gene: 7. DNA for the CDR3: TGTGCCAGCAGCTCCTTCGGACTAGCGGTGAGCACAGATACGCAGTATTTT. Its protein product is CASSSFGLAVSTDTQYF. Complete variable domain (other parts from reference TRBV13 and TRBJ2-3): AAGVIQSPRHLIKEKRETATLKCYPIPRHDTVYWYQQGPGQDPQFLISFYEKMQSDKGSIPDRFSAQQFSDYHSELNMSSLELGDSALYFCASSSFGLAVSTDTQYFGPGTRLTVL.

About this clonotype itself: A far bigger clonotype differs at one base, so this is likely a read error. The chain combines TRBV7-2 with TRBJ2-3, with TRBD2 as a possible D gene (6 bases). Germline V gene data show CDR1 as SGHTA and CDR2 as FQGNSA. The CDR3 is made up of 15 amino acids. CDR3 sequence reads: CASSLDGRSTDTLYF. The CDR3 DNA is TGTGCCAGCAGCTTAGACGGGAGAAGCACAGATACGCTGTATTTT.

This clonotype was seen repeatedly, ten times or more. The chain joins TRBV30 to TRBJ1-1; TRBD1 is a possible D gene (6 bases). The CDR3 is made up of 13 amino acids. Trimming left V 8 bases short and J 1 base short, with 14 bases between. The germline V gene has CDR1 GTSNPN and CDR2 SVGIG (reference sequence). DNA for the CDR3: TGTGCCGGAACTCAGGGGACGAACACTGAAGCTTTCTTT. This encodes CAGTQGTNTEAFF.

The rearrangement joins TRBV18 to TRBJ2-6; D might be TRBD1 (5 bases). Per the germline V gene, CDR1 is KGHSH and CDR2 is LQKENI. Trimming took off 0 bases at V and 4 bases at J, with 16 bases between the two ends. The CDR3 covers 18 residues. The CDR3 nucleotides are TGTGCCAGCTCACCACCGACGCAGGGATTATTCGGGGCCAACGTCCTGACTTTC. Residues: CASSPPTQGLFGANVLTF.

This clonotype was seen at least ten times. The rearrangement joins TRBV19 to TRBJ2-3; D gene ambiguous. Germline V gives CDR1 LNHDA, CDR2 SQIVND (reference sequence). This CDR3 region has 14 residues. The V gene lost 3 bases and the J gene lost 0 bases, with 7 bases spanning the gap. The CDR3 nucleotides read TGTGCCAGTAGTATGCGCCGCAGCACAGATACGCAGTATTTT. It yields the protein CASSMRRSTDTQYF.

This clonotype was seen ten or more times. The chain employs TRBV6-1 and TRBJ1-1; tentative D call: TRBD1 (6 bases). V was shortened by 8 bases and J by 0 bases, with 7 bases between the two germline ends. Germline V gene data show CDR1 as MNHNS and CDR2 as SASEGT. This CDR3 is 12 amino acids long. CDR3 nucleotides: TGTGCCAGCCAGGGGCTGAACACTGAAGCTTTCTTT. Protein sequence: CASQGLNTEAFF.

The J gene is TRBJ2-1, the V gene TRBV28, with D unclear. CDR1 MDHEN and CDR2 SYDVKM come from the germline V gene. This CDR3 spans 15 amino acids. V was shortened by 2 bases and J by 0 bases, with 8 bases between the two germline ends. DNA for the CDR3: TGTGCCAGCAGTTTAGATGCCAGCTCCTACAATGAGCAGTTCTTC. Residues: CASSLDASSYNEQFF.

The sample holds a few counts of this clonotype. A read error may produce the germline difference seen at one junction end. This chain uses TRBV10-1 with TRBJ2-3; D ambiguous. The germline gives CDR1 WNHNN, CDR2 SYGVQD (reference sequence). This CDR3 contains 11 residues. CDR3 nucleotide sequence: TGTGCCAGCAGCTGGGCAGATACGCAGTATTTT. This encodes CASSWADTQYF.

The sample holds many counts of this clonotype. The CDR3 sequence is CASSENWGGTEAFF. The CDR3 DNA follows: TGTGCCAGCAGCGAGAACTGGGGTGGAACTGAAGCTTTCTTT. The chain is built from TRBV11-2 and TRBJ1-1; D unclear. V gave up 5 bases and J gave up 5 bases, with 15 bases separating them. Germline values: CDR1 SGHAT, CDR2 FQNNGV. The CDR3 covers 14 residues.

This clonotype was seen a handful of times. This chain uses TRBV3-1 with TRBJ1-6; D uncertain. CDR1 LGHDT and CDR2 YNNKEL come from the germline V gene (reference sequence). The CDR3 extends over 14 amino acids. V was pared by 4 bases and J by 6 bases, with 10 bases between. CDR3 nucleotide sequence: TGTGCCAGCAGCCTCAGGAGTAGTAATTCACCCCTCCACTTT. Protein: CASSLRSSNSPLHF.

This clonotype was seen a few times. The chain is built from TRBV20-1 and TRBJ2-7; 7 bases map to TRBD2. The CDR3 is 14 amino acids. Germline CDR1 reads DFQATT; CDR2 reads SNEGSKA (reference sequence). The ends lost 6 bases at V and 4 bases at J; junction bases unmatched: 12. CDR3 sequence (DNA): TGCAGTGCCGTTAGTCGGGGACTACTTTACGAGCAGTACTTC. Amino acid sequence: CSAVSRGLLYEQYF.

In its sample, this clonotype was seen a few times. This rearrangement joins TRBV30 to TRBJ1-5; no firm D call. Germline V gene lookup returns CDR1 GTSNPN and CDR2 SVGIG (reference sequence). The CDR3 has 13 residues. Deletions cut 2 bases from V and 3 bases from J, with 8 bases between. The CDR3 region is CAWSRRTNQPQHF. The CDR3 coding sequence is TGTGCCTGGAGTAGGCGGACCAATCAGCCCCAGCATTTT.

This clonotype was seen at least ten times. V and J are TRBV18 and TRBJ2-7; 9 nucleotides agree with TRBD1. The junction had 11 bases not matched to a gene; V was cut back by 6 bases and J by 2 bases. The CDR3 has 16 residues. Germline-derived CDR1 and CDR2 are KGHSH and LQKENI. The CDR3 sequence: CASSRTTGGTTYEQYF. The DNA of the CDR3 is TGTGCCAGCTCCCGGACGACAGGGGGGACTACCTACGAGCAGTACTTC.

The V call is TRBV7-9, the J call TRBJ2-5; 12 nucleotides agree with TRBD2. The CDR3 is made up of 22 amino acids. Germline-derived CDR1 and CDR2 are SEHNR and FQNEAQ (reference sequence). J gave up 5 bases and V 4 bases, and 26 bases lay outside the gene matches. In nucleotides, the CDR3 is TGTGCCAGCAGCTCAAAAGGACTAGCGGGACCCGTCCCGTTTGAGAGGTTGGAGACCCAGTACTTC. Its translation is CASSSKGLAGPVPFERLETQYF.

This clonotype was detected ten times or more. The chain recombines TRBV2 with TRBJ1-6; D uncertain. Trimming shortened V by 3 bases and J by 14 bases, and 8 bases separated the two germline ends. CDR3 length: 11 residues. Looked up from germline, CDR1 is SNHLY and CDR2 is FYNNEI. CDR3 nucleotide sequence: TGTGCCAGCAGTGAGACGGTGGCCCTCCACTTT. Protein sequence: CASSETVALHF.